These 32 T cell receptor beta chains originate from one sample sequenced in a study of T cells in localized non-small cell lung cancer. Method: immunoSEQ multiplex PCR; TCRdb's copy keeps in-frame clones and lacks some. The sample has fewer than 2,000 clones; approximately 35% are singletons. The source material was lung tumor tissue, sampled before any cancer treatment. The receptor source for this set is a male donor at least 60 years old with stage III squamous cell lung carcinoma.

The chain has TRBV18 and TRBJ2-3, with D possibly being TRBD2 (6 bases). The CDR3 totals 13 residues. The germline CDR1 and CDR2 sequences are KGHSH and LQKENI. V shed 0 bases and J shed 14 bases, with 15 bases lying between them. The DNA of the CDR3 is TGTGCCAGCTCACCACCGAACGGGGGTCTAGGGTATTTT. This codes for CASSPPNGGLGYF.

This clone was counted between two and nine times. The chain is built from TRBV9 and TRBJ2-2, with D possibly being TRBD1 (6 bases). The CDR3 runs 16 residues. Germline V CDR1 and CDR2: SGDLS, YYNGEE. V lost 5 bases and J 4 bases, leaving 18 bases between the germline ends. The CDR3, as DNA: TGTGCCAGCAGTCCCGGCAGGGGTCGCGTCACCGGGGAGCTGTTTTTT. Translated, it gives CASSPGRGRVTGELFF.

Sample share makes this clone medium-sized. The chain recombines TRBV9 with TRBJ2-5; TRBD1 or TRBD2 may be the D gene (5 bases each). In germline, CDR1 is SGDLS, CDR2 YYNGEE. This CDR3 spans 13 amino acids. V was pared by 5 bases and J by 2 bases, with 10 bases between. CDR3 in DNA: TGTGCCAGCAGTCGTGAGGGGCAAGAGACCCAGTACTTC. Its translation is CASSREGQETQYF.

This chain links TRBV19 with TRBJ1-1, with a possible D match to TRBD1 (5 bases). This CDR3 is 13 amino acids long. V dropped 3 bases and J dropped 6 bases, with 11 bases sitting between them. CDR1 is LNHDA, CDR2 SQIVND, per germline (reference sequence). The CDR3 spells CASSIRGVAEAFF. The CDR3, as DNA: TGTGCCAGTAGTATTCGGGGGGTGGCTGAAGCTTTCTTT.

This clone was detected a few times. V and J are TRBV14 and TRBJ1-1; D gene unclear. Trimming took 0 bases from V and 5 from J, leaving 7 bases between them. The CDR3 sequence is 13 residues long. Germline CDR1 is SGHDN and CDR2 is FVKESK. CDR3 DNA sequence: TGTGCCAGCAGCCAAGAAGTGGTAACTGAAGCTTTCTTT. It translates to CASSQEVVTEAFF.

This clone was recorded a few times. The rearrangement links TRBV19 to TRBJ2-7, with no clear D. Germline V gives CDR1 LNHDA, CDR2 SQIVND (reference sequence). This CDR3 is built from 14 residues. The V end was cut by 5 bases, the J end by 4 bases, with 15 bases between. CDR3 sequence reads: CASSPSGFGYEQYV. The CDR3 region has the DNA TGTGCCAGTAGTCCCAGTGGCTTCGGGTACGAGCAGTACGTC.

This clone has a handful of counts. V gene TRBV9 combines with J gene TRBJ1-1, with 8 bases identical to TRBD1. J lost 0 bases, V lost 4 bases, and 5 bases had no gene match. CDR3 length: 15 amino acids. Germline CDR1 is SGDLS and CDR2 is YYNGEE. The CDR3 region is CASSNRQGMNTEAFF. CDR3 nucleotide sequence: TGTGCCAGCAGCAACAGACAGGGGATGAACACTGAAGCTTTCTTT.

The rearrangement links TRBV19 to TRBJ1-5, with 7 positions matching TRBD1. The CDR3 spans 15 residues. The V segment lost 4 bases and the J segment 4 bases; nucleotides outside the gene matches: 7. In germline, CDR1 is LNHDA, CDR2 SQIVND (reference sequence). In DNA form, the CDR3 reads TGTGCCAGTAGTAGATCAGTACAGGGGAATCAGCCCCAGCATTTT. It specifies CASSRSVQGNQPQHF.

This clone turned up a few times. This chain links TRBV2 with TRBJ1-1; possibly TRBD1 for D (5 bases). Trimming pared 4 bases from V and 5 bases from J, leaving 8 bases between. The CDR3 spans 12 residues. Looked up from germline, CDR1 is SNHLY and CDR2 is FYNNEI. As DNA, the CDR3 is TGTGCCAGCAGTGCAGGGATAACTGAAGCTTTCTTT. It is translated as CASSAGITEAFF.

This clone turned up a few times. The V and J genes are TRBV9 and TRBJ2-7; TRBD1 aligns across 11 bases. Germline V CDR1 and CDR2: SGDLS, YYNGEE. Trimming cost V 2 bases and J 3 bases; bases outside gene matches: 4. The CDR3 runs 15 residues. CDR3 in amino acids: CASSVGTGGLYEQYF. The DNA of the CDR3 is TGTGCCAGCAGCGTCGGGACAGGGGGACTCTACGAGCAGTACTTC. Together with reference TRBV9 and TRBJ2-7, the CDR3 gives the full variable domain: DSGVTQTPKHLITATGQRVTLRCSPRSGDLSVYWYQQSLDQGLQFLIQYYNGEERAKGNILERFSAQQFPDLHSELNLSSLELGDSALYFCASSVGTGGLYEQYFGPGTRLTVT.

The V and J genes are TRBV28 and TRBJ1-2; a possible D gene is TRBD1 (5 bases). Germline V gives CDR1 MDHEN, CDR2 SYDVKM. This CDR3 has 13 amino acids. V was trimmed by 3 bases and J by 4 bases, leaving 9 bases between them. CDR3 DNA: TGTGCCAGCAGTTTGTGGGGGAGCTATGGCTACACCTTC. It codes for CASSLWGSYGYTF.

The chain is built from TRBV19 and TRBJ2-1, with a tentative D call TRBD1 (6 bases). CDR1 is LNHDA and CDR2 is SQIVND in the germline V gene (reference sequence). V shed 7 bases and J shed 6 bases, with 10 bases lying between them. The CDR3 extends over 12 amino acids. The CDR3 DNA sequence: TGTGCCAGTACAAGAGGGGGCAATGAGCAGTTCTTC. This sequence encodes CASTRGGNEQFF.

This clone is judged medium-sized. This sequence joins TRBV9 and TRBJ2-3; 10 bases fit TRBD2. Per germline, CDR1 SGDLS and CDR2 YYNGEE. CDR3 size: 19 residues. Unmatched junction bases numbered 14, after V lost 4 bases and J lost 0 bases. The CDR3 reads CASSPRIAGGGPSTDTQYF. In DNA form, the CDR3 reads TGTGCCAGCAGCCCCCGGATAGCGGGGGGCGGTCCGAGCACAGATACGCAGTATTTT.

Within the sample, this clone is medium-sized. The genes are TRBV23-1 and TRBJ1-5; maybe TRBD1 (5 bases). TRBV23-1 is reported as an ORF; its role is uncertain. This CDR3 region has 15 residues. V lost 6 bases to trimming and J lost 4 bases, with 16 bases between them. DNA of the CDR3: TGCGCCAGCAGCCAAGATCGGGGGGATAATCAGCCCCAGCATTTT. This translates into CASSQDRGDNQPQHF.

The rearrangement uses TRBV11-3 and TRBJ2-7; perhaps D is TRBD1 or TRBD2 (5 bases each). The CDR3 sequence is 15 residues long. Trimming pared 4 bases from V and 5 bases from J, leaving 18 bases between. From germline, CDR1 is SGHNT and CDR2 YENEEA. The CDR3 sequence is CASSSRRGERNEQYF. The CDR3 DNA sequence: TGTGCCAGCAGCTCCCGAAGGGGAGAAAGGAACGAGCAGTACTTC.

There are a few counts of this clone. The rearrangement links TRBV6-8 to TRBJ2-7; 8 positions agree with TRBD1. From germline, CDR1 is MNHGY and CDR2 SAAAGT. Unmatched junction bases numbered 7, after V lost 5 bases and J lost 4 bases. The CDR3 runs 14 residues. The chain's CDR3 is CASSPRDRPYEQYV. For the CDR3, the DNA is TGTGCCAGCAGTCCCCGGGACAGGCCTTACGAGCAGTACGTC.

By its share, this clone is large (0.1 to 1%). V is TRBV15 and J is TRBJ1-3; D uncertain. Germline V gene lookup returns CDR1 LNHNV and CDR2 YYDKDF (reference sequence). V was trimmed by 0 bases and J by 2 bases, leaving 8 bases between them. CDR3 length equals 15 residues. The chain's CDR3 is CATSRDKGTGNTIYF. CDR3 nucleotides: TGTGCCACCAGCAGAGATAAGGGAACTGGAAACACCATATATTTT. The entire variable domain, with the rest obtained from reference TRBV15 and TRBJ1-3, is as follows: DAMVIQNPRYQVTQFGKPVTLSCSQTLNHNVMYWYQQKSSQAPKLLFHYYDKDFNNEADTPDNFQSRRPNTSFCFLDIRSPGLGDTAMYLCATSRDKGTGNTIYFGEGSWLTVV.

This sequence joins TRBV10-2 and TRBJ2-2, with 8 bases aligning to TRBD1. Germline-derived CDR1 and CDR2 are WSHSY and SAAADI. This CDR3 is built from 13 residues. J was trimmed by 4 bases and V by 6 bases; bases with no gene match: 1. The CDR3 DNA is TGCGCCAGCAGGGACAGGGTCACCGGGGAGCTGTTTTTT. This codes for CASRDRVTGELFF.

V usage is TRBV11-3 and J usage is TRBJ1-3, with D perhaps matching TRBD1 (5 bases). This CDR3 is 15 amino acids long. V lost 4 bases and J lost 0, with 10 bases in between. Germline lookup yields CDR1 SGHNT and CDR2 YENEEA. CDR3 DNA sequence: TGTGCCAGCAGCTCGGACACCTTCTCTGGAAACACCATATATTTT. This codes for CASSSDTFSGNTIYF. Complete variable domain (other parts from reference TRBV11-3 and TRBJ1-3): EAGVVQSPRYKIIEKKQPVAFWCNPISGHNTLYWYLQNLGQGPELLIRYENEEAVDDSQLPKDRFSAERLKGVDSTLKIQPAELGDSAVYLCASSSDTFSGNTIYFGEGSWLTVV.

The J gene is TRBJ1-1, the V gene TRBV19, with 9 bases that match TRBD1. The CDR3 runs to 17 residues. J was trimmed by 0 bases and V by 3 bases; bases with no gene match: 8. Germline CDR1 is LNHDA and CDR2 is SQIVND (reference sequence). The CDR3 region is CASSIITGTGMNTEAFF. CDR3 DNA: TGTGCCAGTAGTATTATAACCGGGACAGGGATGAACACTGAAGCTTTCTTT.

This clone appeared a few times. The J gene is TRBJ1-1, the V gene TRBV9, with TRBD1 identical over 7 bases. This CDR3 is built from 13 residues. V lost 5 bases to trimming and J lost 0 bases; unmatched junction nucleotides: 1. From germline, CDR1 is SGDLS and CDR2 YYNGEE. The DNA for the CDR3 is TGTGCCAGCAGACAGGGGATGAACACTGAAGCTTTCTTT. Translation: CASRQGMNTEAFF.

This clone was observed a handful of times. CDR3 region: CASGRQENSPLHF. The CDR3 DNA is TGTGCCAGCGGAAGACAGGAAAATTCACCCCTCCACTTT. This chain uses TRBV6-8 with TRBJ1-6, with D possibly TRBD1 on 6 matching bases. In germline, CDR1 is MNHGY, CDR2 SAAAGT. V lost 8 bases and J lost 7, with 12 bases in between. The length of the CDR3 is 13 residues.

This clone was counted a few times. The rearrangement joins TRBV9 to TRBJ2-2; possibly TRBD1 for D (5 bases). The CDR3 runs to 15 residues. Deletions cut 0 bases from V and 4 bases from J, with 10 bases between. The germline V gene encodes CDR1 SGDLS and CDR2 YYNGEE. The CDR3 is CASSVGGRSTGELFF. CDR3 DNA sequence: TGTGCCAGCAGCGTAGGGGGCCGCAGCACCGGGGAGCTGTTTTTT.

The chain is built from TRBV6-8 and TRBJ1-2; 9 bases align to TRBD1. V trimming: 10 bases; J trimming: 4 bases; junction bases outside the gene matches: 7. The germline gives CDR1 MNHGY, CDR2 SAAAGT. The CDR3 totals 13 residues. For the CDR3, the DNA is TGTGCCACAACAGGGGGCCCTTCCTATGGCTACACCTTC. Amino acids: CATTGGPSYGYTF.

The rearrangement joins TRBV6-8 to TRBJ2-1, with 9 positions matching TRBD1. CDR3 length: 15 amino acids. The trim removed 5 bases at V and 0 bases at J, leaving 2 bases unmatched. Germline V lookup: CDR1 MNHGY, CDR2 SAAAGT. Here the CDR3 reads CASSDRGSSYNEQFF. CDR3 DNA sequence: TGTGCCAGCAGTGACAGGGGGTCCTCCTACAATGAGCAGTTCTTC.

The chain has TRBV25-1 and TRBJ1-4; possibly TRBD1 for D (5 bases). V dropped 6 bases and J dropped 6 bases, with 11 bases sitting between them. There are 13 residues in the CDR3. Germline CDR1 is MGHDK and CDR2 is SYGVNS. The DNA of the CDR3 is TGTGCCAGCAGCCGGGGCCTCTATGAAAAACTGTTTTTT. It encodes CASSRGLYEKLFF.

The CDR3, as DNA: TGTGCCAGCTCACCACCGCGACAGATGAACACTGAAGCTTTCTTT. Translating gives CASSPPRQMNTEAFF. The chain has TRBV18 and TRBJ1-1, with D possibly TRBD1 on 5 matching bases. Deletions cut 0 bases from V and 0 bases from J, with 8 bases between. The CDR3 has 15 residues. Germline loops: CDR1 KGHSH, CDR2 LQKENI. Together with reference TRBV18 and TRBJ1-1, the CDR3 gives the full variable domain: NAGVMQNPRHLVRRRGQEARLRCSPMKGHSHVYWYRQLPEEGLKFMVYLQKENIIDESGMPKERFSAEFPKEGPSILRIQQVVRGDSAAYFCASSPPRQMNTEAFFGQGTRLTVV.

The J gene is TRBJ1-5, the V gene TRBV6-8; 11 bases align to TRBD1. This CDR3 spans 16 amino acids. Trimming removed 6 bases from V and 6 bases from J; junction bases left unmatched: 10. The germline CDR1 and CDR2 sequences are MNHGY and SAAAGT. In DNA, the CDR3 is TGTGCCAGCAGACAAGACGGGACAGGGGGTACTCAGCCCCAGCATTTT. Amino acid sequence: CASRQDGTGGTQPQHF.

This clone has only a few counts. The chain is built from TRBV9 and TRBJ1-6; 10 positions agree with TRBD1. Germline V lookup: CDR1 SGDLS, CDR2 YYNGEE. The CDR3 spans 18 residues. V was pared by 5 bases and J by 10 bases, with 18 bases of the junction left unmatched. CDR3 nucleotides: TGTGCCAGCAGTGAGATGGGACAGGGGTCAGGACTAGGGTCACCCCTCCACTTT. This gives the protein CASSEMGQGSGLGSPLHF.

This clone has only a few counts. The genes are TRBV11-3 and TRBJ2-6, with D unclear. Germline lookup yields CDR1 SGHNT and CDR2 YENEEA. The CDR3 runs 15 residues. The V and J ends lost 5 bases and 1 base respectively, with 9 bases between them. The CDR3 DNA reads TGTGCCAGCAGCCCCCGGGTTTCTGGGGCCAACGTCCTGACTTTC. Protein sequence: CASSPRVSGANVLTF.

This clone occurred a few times. The chain is built from TRBV9 and TRBJ2-6, with a possible D match to TRBD1 (5 bases). Germline V gives CDR1 SGDLS, CDR2 YYNGEE. The CDR3 has 17 amino acids. V was trimmed by 0 bases and J by 0 bases, leaving 10 bases between them. The CDR3 sequence: CASSVVGANSGANVLTF. The CDR3 DNA follows: TGTGCCAGCAGCGTAGTAGGGGCTAACTCTGGGGCCAACGTCCTGACTTTC.

By proportion, this clone is medium-sized. The chain couples TRBV4-1 to TRBJ1-6, with 9 bases aligning to TRBD1. V was clipped by 0 bases and J by 9 bases; unmatched bases: 6. This CDR3 spans 16 amino acids. Germline lookup yields CDR1 MGHRA and CDR2 YSYEKL. In DNA form, the CDR3 reads TGCGCCAGCAGCCAAGACCATACAGGGGGCTTTTCACCCCTCCACTTT. Translated: CASSQDHTGGFSPLHF.